This is a list of T cell receptor beta chains from one sample in a study of shared clonotypes between healthy human individuals. TCRdb keeps only in-frame clones here, not all; method: immunoSEQ multiplex PCR. The sample consists of around 330,000 clones, around 74% of them appearing once. Material: memory CD4+ T cells sorted from blood. The receptors originated from a young man in good health. Each CDR3 is given with its conserved first and last residue. The D gene is left open where the match is weak. Clone size is shown for a subset of rows, as once, few, many or a class of expanded clone.

TRBD2	TRBV11-2	few	TRBJ2-7	TGTGCCAGCAGCCCTAGCGGGATAGGCTACGAGCAGTACTTC	CASSPSGIGYEQYF
.	TRBV5-1	once	TRBJ2-7	TGCGCCAGCAGCTTGGCCGCAGCCTACGAGCAGTACTTC	CASSLAAAYEQYF
.	TRBV7-8	.	TRBJ1-1	TGTGCCAGCAGCTTACAGGGACGGACTGAAGCTTTCTTT	CASSLQGRTEAFF
TRBD2	TRBV10-3	.	TRBJ2-2	TGTGCCATCAGGGTAGGGAGGGACACCGGGGAGCTGTTTTTT	CAIRVGRDTGELFF
.	TRBV7-7	.	TRBJ1-4	TGTGCTAGCAGCCACAGGGAAGGGCCTAATGAAAAACTGTTTTTT	CASSHREGPNEKLFF
.	TRBV5-1	.	TRBJ2-5	TGCGCCAGCAGCTTGGGGTATAGGGATTTGGAGACCCAGTACTTC	CASSLGYRDLETQYF
.	TRBV7-8	.	TRBJ2-5	TGTGCCAGCAGCCTTCGGCTGGGGGCGCTCCAAGAGACCCAGTACTTC	CASSLRLGALQETQYF
.	TRBV21-1	.	TRBJ1-5	TGTGCCAGCAGCACTAAACAGGGCCGCAATCAGCCCCAGCATTTT	CASSTKQGRNQPQHF
.	TRBV21-1	few	TRBJ2-1	TGTGCTAGCGGGAGCGTTGTCAATGAGCAGTTCTTC	CASGSVVNEQFF
.	TRBV5-4	.	TRBJ2-1	TGTGCCAGCAGCTTGTCGGTGACTAGTCAAAATGAGCAGTTCTTC	CASSLSVTSQNEQFF
TRBD2	TRBV5-1	.	TRBJ2-2	TGCGCCAGCAGCTTTCTGGCGGGAGGGAACACCGGGGAGCTGTTTTTT	CASSFLAGGNTGELFF
.	TRBV5-1	.	TRBJ1-4	TGCGCCAGCAGCTTGGCAATGGGCGCAGCTAATGAAAAACTGTTTTTT	CASSLAMGAANEKLFF
.	TRBV7-8	.	TRBJ2-5	TGTGCCAGCAGTTCTCCCCTTCTCGGGACCCAGTACTTC	CASSSPLLGTQYF
TRBD2	TRBV7-6	few	TRBJ2-7	TGTGCCAGCAGCCGTGGGACTAGCTTAGACGAGCAGTACTTC	CASSRGTSLDEQYF
.	TRBV4-1	once	TRBJ2-2	TGCGCCAGCAGCCGAGGGGAGAACACCGGGGAGCTGTTTTTT	CASSRGENTGELFF
TRBD2	TRBV7-2	.	TRBJ2-5	TGTGCCAGCAGTCGGACTAGCGGGAGTGGGGAGACCCAGTACTTC	CASSRTSGSGETQYF
.	TRBV6-1	few	TRBJ1-2	TGTGCCAGCAGTGAAGAGGGCCCTCCCTATGGCTACACCTTC	CASSEEGPPYGYTF
TRBD1	TRBV9	.	TRBJ1-3	TGTGCCAGCAGCTCACAGGGGAAAGGAAACACCATATATTTT	CASSSQGKGNTIYF
.	TRBV13	.	TRBJ2-7	TGTGCCAGCAGCCCCAACAGGGTTTCGTACGAGCAGTACTTC	CASSPNRVSYEQYF
.	TRBV5-8	.	TRBJ1-5	TGTGCCAGCAGGCACAGAACCCGATTTAATCAGCCCCAGCATTTT	CASRHRTRFNQPQHF
.	TRBV18	.	TRBJ1-1	TGTGCCAGCTCGGGGCAGGCGAACACTGAAGCTTTCTTT	CASSGQANTEAFF
.	TRBV28	few	TRBJ1-2	TGTGCCAGCAGTTTCGTTCATGGGGCGGATGGCTACACCTTC	CASSFVHGADGYTF
.	TRBV2	.	TRBJ2-3	TGTGCCAGCAGTCCGGACGGGACCCGCACAGATACGCAGTATTTT	CASSPDGTRTDTQYF
.	TRBV19	.	TRBJ1-3	TGTGCCAGTAGTGTCAGCCGGATTGGCTCTGGAAACACCATATATTTT	CASSVSRIGSGNTIYF
.	TRBV7-9	.	TRBJ1-4	TGTGCCAGCAGCTCGATAACAGAGAGCAATGAAAAACTGTTTTTT	CASSSITESNEKLFF
.	TRBV5-4	.	TRBJ2-5	TGTGCCAGCAGTTTCCGGGCTGGTACAGGACAAGAGACCCAGTACTTC	CASSFRAGTGQETQYF
TRBD1	TRBV5-1	.	TRBJ2-5	TGCGCCAGCAGCTTGGTACAGGGGGGAGAGACCCAGTACTTC	CASSLVQGGETQYF
.	TRBV12-5	.	TRBJ2-5	TGTGCTAGTGGGGCGTCGGGGGAAGAGACCCAGTACTTC	CASGASGEETQYF
.	TRBV11-2	.	TRBJ1-1	TGTGCCAGCAGCTGGGGGAACATGAACACTGAAGCTTTCTTT	CASSWGNMNTEAFF
.	TRBV19	.	TRBJ2-1	TGTGCCAGTAGTGCAGGGATGTACAATGAGCAGTTCTTC	CASSAGMYNEQFF
TRBD2	TRBV4-1	.	TRBJ2-1	TGCGCCAGCAGGCGGGAGGGATCCTACAATGAGCAGTTCTTC	CASRREGSYNEQFF
TRBD1	TRBV28	.	TRBJ1-1	TGTGCCAGCAGTCCCCGGACAGGGTCGGGCACTGAAGCTTTCTTT	CASSPRTGSGTEAFF
.	TRBV18	.	TRBJ1-1	TGTGCCAGCTCACCAAAGACAGCGAACACTGAAGCTTTCTTT	CASSPKTANTEAFF
TRBD1	TRBV7-2	.	TRBJ1-4	TGTGCCAGCAGCCTGGGACAGAAAAATGAAAAACTGTTTTTT	CASSLGQKNEKLFF
.	TRBV6-5	.	TRBJ1-3	TGTGCCAGCAGTTACACTTACACCGGAAACACCATATATTTT	CASSYTYTGNTIYF
.	TRBV19	.	TRBJ1-1	TGTGCCAGTATGCGGGGAAAGAACACTGAAGCTTTCTTT	CASMRGKNTEAFF
TRBD2	TRBV5-4	.	TRBJ2-7	TGTGCCAGCAGCTTGGGACTAGCGGGAGGGAAATCCTACGAGCAGTACTTC	CASSLGLAGGKSYEQYF
.	TRBV10-3	.	TRBJ2-7	TGTGCCATCAGTGAGTCTCGTACAGGGAGTGCCTACGAGCAGTACTTC	CAISESRTGSAYEQYF
TRBD2	TRBV5-1	.	TRBJ2-1	TGCGCCAGCAGCTTGGAGAGCGGGAGATTGTTGAATGAGCAGTTCTTC	CASSLESGRLLNEQFF
.	TRBV6-4	many	TRBJ1-1	TGTGCCGGGTACAGGACGCGCACTGAAGCTTTCTTT	CAGYRTRTEAFF
TRBD1	TRBV2	.	TRBJ2-2	TGTGCCAGCAGTGAGAAGGGGGCGACCGGGGAGCTGTTTTTT	CASSEKGATGELFF
.	TRBV2	.	TRBJ2-7	TGTGCCAGCAGTGATGGTAGCCGACAATCCTACGAGCAGTACTTC	CASSDGSRQSYEQYF
TRBD1	TRBV5-1	.	TRBJ1-1	TGCGCCAGCAGCACAGGGGTGGGACAGATGAACACTGAAGCTTTCTTT	CASSTGVGQMNTEAFF
TRBD2	TRBV27	.	TRBJ2-5	TGTGCCAGCAGTTCATCGCGGGAGGGGACCCAGTACTTC	CASSSSREGTQYF
.	TRBV19	.	TRBJ2-3	TGTGCCAGTAGTCCCCTCCCCGGGGCGACTCGAGATACGCAGTATTTT	CASSPLPGATRDTQYF
.	TRBV4-1	.	TRBJ2-3	TGCGCCAGCGGGTGGGAGAAGCGCCCTAGCACAGATACGCAGTATTTT	CASGWEKRPSTDTQYF
TRBD2	TRBV7-9	few	TRBJ2-5	TGTGCCAGCAGCTTAACGGGAGGGTTCCAAGAGACCCAGTACTTC	CASSLTGGFQETQYF
.	TRBV5-1	.	TRBJ2-1	TGCGCCAGCAGCTCCGTTCGGGACAATGAGCAGTTCTTC	CASSSVRDNEQFF
TRBD2	TRBV6-5	once	TRBJ2-7	TGTGCCAGCAGGGAAGGACTAGCGGGAGGCGAGCAGTACTTC	CASREGLAGGEQYF
TRBD1	TRBV9	.	TRBJ1-4	TGTGCCAGCAGCTTTACAGGGGGAACTAATGAAAAACTGTTTTTT	CASSFTGGTNEKLFF